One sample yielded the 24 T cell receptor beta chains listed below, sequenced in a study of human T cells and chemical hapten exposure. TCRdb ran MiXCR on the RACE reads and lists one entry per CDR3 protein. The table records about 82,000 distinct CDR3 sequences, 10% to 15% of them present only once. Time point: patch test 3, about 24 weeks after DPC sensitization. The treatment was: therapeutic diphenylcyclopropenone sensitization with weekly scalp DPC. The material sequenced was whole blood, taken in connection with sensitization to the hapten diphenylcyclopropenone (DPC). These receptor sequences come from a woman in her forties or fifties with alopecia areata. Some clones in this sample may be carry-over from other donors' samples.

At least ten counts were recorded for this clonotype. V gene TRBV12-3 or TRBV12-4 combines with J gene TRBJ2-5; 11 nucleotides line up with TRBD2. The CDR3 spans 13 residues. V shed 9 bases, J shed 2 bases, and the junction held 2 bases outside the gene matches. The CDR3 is CASRTSGQETQYF. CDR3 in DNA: TGTGCCAGTAGGACTAGCGGGCAAGAGACCCAGTACTTC.

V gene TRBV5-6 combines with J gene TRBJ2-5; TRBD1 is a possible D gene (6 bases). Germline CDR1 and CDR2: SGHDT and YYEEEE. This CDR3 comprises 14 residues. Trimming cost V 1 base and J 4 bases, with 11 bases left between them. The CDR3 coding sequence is TGTGCCAGCAGCTTGTACGGACAGATAGAGACCCAGTACTTC. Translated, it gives CASSLYGQIETQYF.

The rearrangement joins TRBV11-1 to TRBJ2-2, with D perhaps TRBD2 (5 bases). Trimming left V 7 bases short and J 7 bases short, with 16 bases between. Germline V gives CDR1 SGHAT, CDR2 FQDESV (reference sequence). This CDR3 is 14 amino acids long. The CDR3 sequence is CASTLSRDVGELFF. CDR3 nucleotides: TGTGCCAGCACCCTCTCTCGGGATGTCGGGGAGCTGTTTTTT.

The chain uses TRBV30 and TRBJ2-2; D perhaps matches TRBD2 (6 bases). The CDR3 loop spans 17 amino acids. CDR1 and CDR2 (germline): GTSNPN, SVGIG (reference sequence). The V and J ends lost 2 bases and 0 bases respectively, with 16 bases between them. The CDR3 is CAWSRHSGLANTGELFF. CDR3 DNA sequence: TGTGCCTGGAGTCGCCATTCGGGACTCGCGAACACCGGGGAGCTGTTTTTT.

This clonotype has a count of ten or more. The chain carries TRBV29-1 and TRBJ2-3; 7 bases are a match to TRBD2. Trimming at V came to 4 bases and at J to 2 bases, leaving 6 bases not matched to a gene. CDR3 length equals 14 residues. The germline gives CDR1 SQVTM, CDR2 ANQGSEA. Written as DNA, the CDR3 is TGCAGCGTTGGTCTTCGACTAGCCACAGATACGCAGTATTTT. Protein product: CSVGLRLATDTQYF.

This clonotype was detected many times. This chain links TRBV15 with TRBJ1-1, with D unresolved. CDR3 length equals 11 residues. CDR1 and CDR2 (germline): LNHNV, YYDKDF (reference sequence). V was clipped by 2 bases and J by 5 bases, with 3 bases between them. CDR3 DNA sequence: TGTGCCACCAGCAGATGGACTGAAGCTTTCTTT. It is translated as CATSRWTEAFF.

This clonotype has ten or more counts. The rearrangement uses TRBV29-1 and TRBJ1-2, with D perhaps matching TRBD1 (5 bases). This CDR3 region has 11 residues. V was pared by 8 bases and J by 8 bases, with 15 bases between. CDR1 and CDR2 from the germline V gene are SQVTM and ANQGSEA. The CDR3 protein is CSTGALWGYTF. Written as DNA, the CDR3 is TGCAGCACCGGGGCTCTATGGGGCTACACCTTC.

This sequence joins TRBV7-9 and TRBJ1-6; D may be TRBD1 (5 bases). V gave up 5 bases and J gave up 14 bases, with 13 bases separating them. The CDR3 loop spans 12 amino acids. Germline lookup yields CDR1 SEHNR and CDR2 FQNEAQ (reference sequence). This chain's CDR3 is CASSAGDGSLHF. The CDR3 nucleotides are TGTGCCAGCAGCGCGGGGGACGGCTCCCTCCACTTT.

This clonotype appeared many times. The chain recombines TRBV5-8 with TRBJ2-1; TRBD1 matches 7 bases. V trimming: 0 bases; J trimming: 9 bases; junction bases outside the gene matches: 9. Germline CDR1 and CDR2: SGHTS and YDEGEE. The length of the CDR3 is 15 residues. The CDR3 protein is CASSLEQGRFGEQFF. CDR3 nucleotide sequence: TGTGCCAGCAGCTTGGAACAGGGGCGGTTCGGTGAGCAGTTCTTC. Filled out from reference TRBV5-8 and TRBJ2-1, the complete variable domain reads EAGVTQSPTHLIKTRGQQATLRCSPISGHTSVYWYQQALGLGLQFLLWYDEGEERNRGNFPPRFSGRQFPNYSSELNVNALELEDSALYLCASSLEQGRFGEQFFGPGTRLTVL.

In DNA form, the CDR3 reads TGCAGCGTCATGACAGGGGGGACTGAAGCTTTCTTT. Translation: CSVMTGGTEAFF. V usage is TRBV29-1 and J usage is TRBJ1-1; 9 bases align to TRBD1. V was pared by 6 bases and J by 5 bases, with 4 bases of the junction left unmatched. Germline V gene lookup returns CDR1 SQVTM and CDR2 ANQGSEA. The CDR3 totals 12 residues.

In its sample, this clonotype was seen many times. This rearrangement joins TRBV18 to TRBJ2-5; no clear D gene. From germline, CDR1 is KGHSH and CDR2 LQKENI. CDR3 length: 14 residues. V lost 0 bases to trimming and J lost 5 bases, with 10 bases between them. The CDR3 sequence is CASSPPPGGETQYF. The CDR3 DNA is TGTGCCAGCTCACCACCCCCTGGTGGGGAGACCCAGTACTTC.

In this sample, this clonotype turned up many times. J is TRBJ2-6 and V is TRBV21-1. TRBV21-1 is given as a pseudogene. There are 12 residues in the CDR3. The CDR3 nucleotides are TGTGCCAGCAGTCCAGGGGCCAACGTCCTGACTTTC. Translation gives CASSPGANVLTF.

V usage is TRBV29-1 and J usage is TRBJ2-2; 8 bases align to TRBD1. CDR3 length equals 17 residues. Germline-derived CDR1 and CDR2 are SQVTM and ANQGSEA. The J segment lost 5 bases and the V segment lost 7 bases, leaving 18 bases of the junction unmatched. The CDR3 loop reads CSAFGTGGASVTGELFF. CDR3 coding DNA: TGCAGCGCCTTCGGGACAGGAGGGGCAAGCGTAACCGGGGAGCTGTTTTTT.

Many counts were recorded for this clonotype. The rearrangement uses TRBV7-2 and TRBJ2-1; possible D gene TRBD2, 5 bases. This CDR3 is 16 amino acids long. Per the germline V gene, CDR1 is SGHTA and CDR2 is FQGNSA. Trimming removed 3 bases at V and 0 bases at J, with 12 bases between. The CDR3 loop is CASSLSGGSSYNEQFF. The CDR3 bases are TGTGCCAGCAGCTTGAGCGGTGGGTCCTCCTACAATGAGCAGTTCTTC.

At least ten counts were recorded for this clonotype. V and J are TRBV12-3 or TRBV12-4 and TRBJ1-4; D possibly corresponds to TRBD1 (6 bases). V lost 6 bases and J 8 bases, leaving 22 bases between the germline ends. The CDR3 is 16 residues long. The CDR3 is CASSLRGGGQNEKLFF. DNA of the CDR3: TGTGCCAGCAGCCTACGAGGGGGAGGTCAGAACGAAAAACTGTTTTTT.

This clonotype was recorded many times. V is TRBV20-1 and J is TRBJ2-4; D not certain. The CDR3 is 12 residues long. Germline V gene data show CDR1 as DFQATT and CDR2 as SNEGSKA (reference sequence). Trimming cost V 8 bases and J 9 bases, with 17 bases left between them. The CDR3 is CSPGRPEGIQYF. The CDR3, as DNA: TGCAGTCCCGGACGCCCGGAAGGCATTCAGTACTTC.

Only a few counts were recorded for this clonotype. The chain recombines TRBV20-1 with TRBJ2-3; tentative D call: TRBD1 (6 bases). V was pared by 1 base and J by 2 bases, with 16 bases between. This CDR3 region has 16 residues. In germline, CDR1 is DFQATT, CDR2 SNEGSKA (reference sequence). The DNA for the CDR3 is TGCAGTGCTAGAGCCTCCGGGACAACCTACACAGATACGCAGTATTTT. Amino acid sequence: CSARASGTTYTDTQYF.

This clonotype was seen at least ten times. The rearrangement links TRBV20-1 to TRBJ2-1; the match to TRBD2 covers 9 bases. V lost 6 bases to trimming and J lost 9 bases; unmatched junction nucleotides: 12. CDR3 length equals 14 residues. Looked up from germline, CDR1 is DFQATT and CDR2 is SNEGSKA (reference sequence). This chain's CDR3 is CSAMWGLAASEQFF. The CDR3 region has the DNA TGCAGTGCCATGTGGGGACTAGCAGCTAGTGAGCAGTTCTTC.

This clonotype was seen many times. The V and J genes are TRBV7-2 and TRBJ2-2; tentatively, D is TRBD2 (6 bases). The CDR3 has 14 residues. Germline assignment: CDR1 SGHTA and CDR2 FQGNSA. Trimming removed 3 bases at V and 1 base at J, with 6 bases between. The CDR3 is CASSFSGNTGELFF. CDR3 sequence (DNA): TGTGCCAGCAGCTTTAGCGGGAACACCGGGGAGCTGTTTTTT.

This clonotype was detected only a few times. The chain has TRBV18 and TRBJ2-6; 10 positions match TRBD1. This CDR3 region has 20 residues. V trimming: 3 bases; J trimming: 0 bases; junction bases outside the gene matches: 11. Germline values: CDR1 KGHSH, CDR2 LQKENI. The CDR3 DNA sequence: TGTGCCAGCTCACCCCTATACCCGGGACAGGGGAGCTCTGGGGCCAACGTCCTGACTTTC. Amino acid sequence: CASSPLYPGQGSSGANVLTF.

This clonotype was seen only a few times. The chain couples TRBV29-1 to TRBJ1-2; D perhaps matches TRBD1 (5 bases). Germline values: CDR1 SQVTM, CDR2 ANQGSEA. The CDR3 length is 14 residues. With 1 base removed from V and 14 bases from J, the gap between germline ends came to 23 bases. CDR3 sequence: CSVEVRGQPLVITF. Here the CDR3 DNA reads TGCAGCGTTGAAGTAAGGGGCCAACCCCTAGTGATTACCTTC.

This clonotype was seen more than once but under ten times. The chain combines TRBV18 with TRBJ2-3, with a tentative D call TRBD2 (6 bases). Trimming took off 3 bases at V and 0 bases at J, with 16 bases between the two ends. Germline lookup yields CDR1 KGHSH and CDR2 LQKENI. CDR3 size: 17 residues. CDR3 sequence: CASSPPVGLASTDTQYF. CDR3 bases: TGTGCCAGCTCACCGCCCGTAGGGCTAGCGAGCACAGATACGCAGTATTTT.

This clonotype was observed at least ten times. The CDR3 region is CASSPQREGRGIQYF. The CDR3 DNA reads TGTGCCAGCAGCCCCCAACGGGAGGGCCGAGGCATTCAGTACTTC. The chain recombines TRBV3-1 with TRBJ2-4, with TRBD2 identical over 8 bases. The ends lost 4 bases at V and 9 bases at J; junction bases unmatched: 11. There are 15 residues in the CDR3. Germline CDR1 reads LGHDT; CDR2 reads YNNKEL (reference sequence).

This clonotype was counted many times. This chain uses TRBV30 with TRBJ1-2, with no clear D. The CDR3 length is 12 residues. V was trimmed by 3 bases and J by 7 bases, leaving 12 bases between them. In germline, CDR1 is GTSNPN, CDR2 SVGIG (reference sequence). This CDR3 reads CAWRRGGSGYTF. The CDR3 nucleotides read TGTGCCTGGAGGCGGGGAGGGTCTGGCTACACCTTC.